The 2 T cell receptor beta chains presented below share a single source sample, sequenced in a study of blood T cell repertoires in COVID-19. Generated by immunoSEQ multiplex PCR, the TCRdb table keeps only in-frame clones and is missing some. The data show roughly 65,000 clones, 65% to 85% seen once. Sequencing was carried out using peripheral blood. These receptors all stem from a human donor in a cohort sampled during active COVID-19.

V and J are TRBV19 and TRBJ1-2; possibly TRBD1 for D (6 bases). The CDR3 consists of 15 residues. V was trimmed by 0 bases and J by 7 bases, leaving 15 bases between them. Germline V gene sequence: CDR1 LNHDA, CDR2 SQIVND (reference sequence). The chain's CDR3 is CASSIEGHKLGGYTF. The CDR3 nucleotides are TGTGCCAGTAGTATAGAGGGACATAAACTTGGTGGCTACACCTTC.

The chain employs TRBV28 and TRBJ1-3, with 9 bases fitting TRBD1. V lost 6 bases and J lost 4; bases outside the gene matches: 7. In germline, CDR1 is MDHEN, CDR2 SYDVKM. This CDR3 has 15 amino acids. CDR3 residues: CASRGTGRGGNTIYF. DNA for the CDR3: TGTGCCAGCAGGGGGACAGGGAGGGGAGGAAACACCATATATTTT.